This is a list of T cell receptor beta chains from one sample in a study of blood T cell repertoires in COVID-19. The method was immunoSEQ multiplex PCR; TCRdb's version includes in-frame clones alone and lacks a portion of them. The data hold about 180,000 clones, with just under 80% observed a single time. The sample taken for sequencing was peripheral blood. These receptor sequences come from a man between 65 and 85 years old with active or convalescent COVID-19. The CDR3 runs from the conserved cysteine through the conserved F or W. A D gene is named only where the DNA matches it firmly. Size tells how often a clone was seen (once, few, many) or the class of an expanded clone, and some rows leave it out.

.,TRBV7-3,TRBJ2-2,.,TGTGCCAGCAGCGTGCAGCAGGGGACCGGGGAGCTGTTTTTT,CASSVQQGTGELFF
.,TRBV2,TRBJ2-2,TRBD1,TGTGCCACCAGCGTTAGGACAGGGGTCACCGGGGAGCTGTTTTTT,CATSVRTGVTGELFF
few,TRBV9,TRBJ2-1,TRBD1,TGTGCCAGCAGCGTCAGCTCCGGGACAGGGCCTCCCTCCTACAATGAGCAGTTCTTC,CASSVSSGTGPPSYNEQFF
few,TRBV10-1,TRBJ2-1,.,TGCGCCAGCAGCCCCCAAGACAGTTACAATGAGCAGTTCTTC,CASSPQDSYNEQFF
.,TRBV20-1,TRBJ1-2,.,TGCAGTGCTAGTGACAGTCTGCGCTACACCTTC,CSASDSLRYTF
.,TRBV18,TRBJ2-5,TRBD2,TGTGCCAGCTCACTGGGAGGGGCTAGCGGATTACAAGAGACCCAGTACTTC,CASSLGGASGLQETQYF
.,TRBV6-2/TRBV6-3,TRBJ1-1,.,TGTGCCAGCAGTTACTTTCGGGGACTGGGAAACACTGAAGCTTTCTTT,CASSYFRGLGNTEAFF
.,TRBV5-1,TRBJ2-5,.,TGCGCCAGCAGCCGCCGGGACAACTTACAAGAGACCCAGTACTTC,CASSRRDNLQETQYF
.,TRBV24-1,TRBJ2-3,.,TGTGCCACCAGTGCCGCAGCGGCAGGCACAGATACGCAGTATTTT,CATSAAAAGTDTQYF
.,TRBV18,TRBJ1-4,.,TGTGCCAGCTCATCATTATTTACAGGGAAGGCGGAAAAACTGTTTTTT,CASSSLFTGKAEKLFF
.,TRBV5-6,TRBJ1-5,.,TGTGCCAGCAGCTTGGCCGGACACTTAACGAGCAATCAGCCCCAGCATTTT,CASSLAGHLTSNQPQHF
.,TRBV3-1/TRBV3-2,TRBJ2-2,.,TGTGCCAGCAGCCCAAAATCTGAGCGGGGGGAGCTGTTTTTT,CASSPKSERGELFF
.,TRBV5-5,TRBJ2-6,.,TGTGCCAGCAGCGCGGGACAGTTTAGAATTTCTGGGGCCAACGTCCTGACTTTC,CASSAGQFRISGANVLTF
.,TRBV2,TRBJ1-2,TRBD1,TGTGCCAGCAGCCCGGACAGGAGAGACTATGGCTACACCTTC,CASSPDRRDYGYTF
.,TRBV27,TRBJ1-3,.,TGTGCCAGCAGGGCGGGACCGGGAGGAAACACCATATATTTT,CASRAGPGGNTIYF
few,TRBV6-5,TRBJ2-5,.,TGTGCCAGCAGTTACGGCGGGGAGACCCAGTACTTC,CASSYGGETQYF
.,TRBV3-1/TRBV3-2,TRBJ2-7,.,TGTGCCAGCAGCCAAAACCCCGTTGAGTCCGAGCAGTACTTC,CASSQNPVESEQYF
.,TRBV6-5,TRBJ2-2,.,TGTGCCAGCAGTTCCCCAGTCGGGGAGCTGTTTTTT,CASSSPVGELFF
.,TRBV30,TRBJ1-2,TRBD1,TGTGCCTGGAGGCCTATGACCCGGGACAGCTATGGCTACACCTTC,CAWRPMTRDSYGYTF
few,TRBV9,TRBJ2-1,.,TGTGCCAGCAGCGTACTTAGCGGCAACAATGAGCAGTTCTTC,CASSVLSGNNEQFF
.,TRBV10-3,TRBJ2-7,.,TGTGCCATCAGTGAGTCGGAGGGTCAGGCCTACGAGCAGTACTTC,CAISESEGQAYEQYF
.,TRBV7-2,TRBJ2-3,.,TGTGCCAGCAGCTTATCAGCAGATACGCAGTATTTT,CASSLSADTQYF
.,TRBV6-5,TRBJ1-2,.,TGTGCCAGCACGTTGGGGCAGGGTAATAAGTTTGGCTACACCTTC,CASTLGQGNKFGYTF
.,TRBV7-6,TRBJ2-7,TRBD2,TGTGCCAGCAGCCGGACTAGCGGGTTCTCCTACGAGCAGTACTTC,CASSRTSGFSYEQYF
.,TRBV5-5,TRBJ1-1,TRBD1,TGTGCCAGCAGCTTGACGCAGGGGGACACTGAAGCTTTCTTT,CASSLTQGDTEAFF
few,TRBV18,TRBJ1-1,.,TGTGCCAGCTCACAAGTGGCAGGGTCTAACACTGAAGCTTTCTTT,CASSQVAGSNTEAFF